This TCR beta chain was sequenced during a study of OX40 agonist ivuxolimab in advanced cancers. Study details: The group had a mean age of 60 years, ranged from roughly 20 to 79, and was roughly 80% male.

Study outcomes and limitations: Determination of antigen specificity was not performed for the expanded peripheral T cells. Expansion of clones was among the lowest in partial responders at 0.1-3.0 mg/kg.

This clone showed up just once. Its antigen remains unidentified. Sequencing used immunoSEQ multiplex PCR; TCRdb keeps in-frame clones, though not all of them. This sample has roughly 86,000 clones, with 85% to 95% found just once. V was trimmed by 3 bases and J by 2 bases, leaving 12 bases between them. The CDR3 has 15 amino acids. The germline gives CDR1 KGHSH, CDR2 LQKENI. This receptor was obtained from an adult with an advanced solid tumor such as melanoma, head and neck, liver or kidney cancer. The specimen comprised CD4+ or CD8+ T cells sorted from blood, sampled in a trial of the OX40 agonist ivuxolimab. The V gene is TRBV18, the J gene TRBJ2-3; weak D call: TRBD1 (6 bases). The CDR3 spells CASSPMQGTTDTQYF. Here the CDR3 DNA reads TGTGCCAGCTCACCTATGCAGGGGACCACAGATACGCAGTATTTT.